These 2 T cell receptor beta chains share one sample of origin, sequenced in a study of T cell changes during pregnancy in multiple sclerosis. Produced via immunoSEQ multiplex PCR; TCRdb's table is partial and in-frame only. The sample includes tens of thousands of clones, approximately 90% seen only once; the top ten take approximately 2%. The material was peripheral blood, obtained in the second trimester of pregnancy. The receptors come from a female donor in good health, enrolled as a control in a pregnancy study.

This chain uses TRBV7-9 with TRBJ2-5; 8 nucleotides align to TRBD2. The CDR3 is made up of 18 amino acids. Losses at the gene ends were 7 bases for V and 1 base for J; bases not matched to a gene: 17. Germline CDR1 reads SEHNR; CDR2 reads FQNEAQ (reference sequence). The CDR3 region is CASTFGPSGRGSQETQYF. Written as DNA, the CDR3 is TGTGCCAGCACCTTCGGGCCTAGCGGGCGGGGGAGCCAAGAGACCCAGTACTTC.

The chain uses TRBV7-9 and TRBJ2-5; D perhaps matches TRBD2 (5 bases). The CDR3 consists of 18 residues. Germline assignment: CDR1 SEHNR and CDR2 FQNEAQ (reference sequence). The V and J ends lost 4 bases and 5 bases respectively, with 26 bases between them. Here the CDR3 reads CASSSGPFLTPEVETQYF. The CDR3 nucleotides are TGTGCCAGCAGCTCCGGACCATTTCTTACGCCGGAGGTGGAGACCCAGTACTTC.